Below, one T cell receptor (beta chain) is given with its context. Its antigen remains unknown. The CDR3 has 17 amino acids. The trim removed 3 bases at V and 7 bases at J, leaving 7 bases unmatched. The germline V gene has CDR1 SNHLY and CDR2 FYNNEI. The record originates from a study of cytomegalovirus exposure and HLA in healthy donors. Libraries were prepared by immunoSEQ multiplex PCR; TCRdb keeps only in-frame clonotypes and omits some of them. The sample holds about 120,000 clones, approximately 91% seen once. Study-wide points: The study put 150 to 200 TCR beta chains on its list as cytomegalovirus-associated. According to reports, the classifier identified cytomegalovirus status with high specificity and sensitivity.

The sequencing input was PBMCs. This receptor was obtained from a woman younger than 35 in good health and CMV-seronegative. The rearrangement joins TRBV2 to TRBJ2-1; TRBD2 aligns across 15 bases. In nucleotides, the CDR3 is TGTGCCAGCAGTGACGGGACTAGCGGGAGGTATTCAAATGAGCAGTTCTTC. Translated, it gives CASSDGTSGRYSNEQFF.